A single T cell receptor beta chain is shown here with its context. What it binds is not known. This entry belongs to a study of CD4 T cell repertoires in COVID-19. For the study at large: CFSE-low cells expanded roughly 10 days with IL-2, then restimulated with other coronavirus spikes. Study outcomes and limitations: Sharing of several most expanded SARS-CoV-2-reactive clonotypes across memory subsets suggested intraclonal diversification. Some SARS-CoV-2 clonotypes, between roughly 6 and 25%, recurred in SARS-CoV and/or HKU1 cultures.

Trimming shortened V by 1 base and J by 1 base, and 7 bases separated the two germline ends. The CDR3 has 15 amino acids. The germline gives CDR1 SGHAT, CDR2 FQNNGV. These memory T cells were uncultured and sequenced directly after ex vivo isolation. TCRdb keeps only in-frame clones here, not all; method: immunoSEQ multiplex PCR. The table lists fewer than 25,000 clones, 93% of them singletons. This material consisted of circulating follicular helper CD4+ T cells (cTfh) from blood, taken before the COVID-19 pandemic. This TCR was sampled from a human donor who had COVID-19. J is TRBJ1-4 and V is TRBV11-2; D is uncertain. The CDR3 DNA sequence: TGTGCCAGCAGCTTAGTTTCCTTAACTAATGAAAAACTGTTTTTT. Protein product: CASSLVSLTNEKLFF.